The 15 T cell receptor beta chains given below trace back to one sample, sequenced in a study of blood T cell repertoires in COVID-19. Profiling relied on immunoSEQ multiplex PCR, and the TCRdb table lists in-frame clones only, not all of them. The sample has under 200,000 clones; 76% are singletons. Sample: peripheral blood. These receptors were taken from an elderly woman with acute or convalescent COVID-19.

The CDR3 DNA follows: TGTGCCAGCAGCAAACGCCGCGGGGTGCGGGGGGGAGTATACGAGCAGTACTTC. Translation gives CASSKRRGVRGGVYEQYF. This sequence joins TRBV21-1 and TRBJ2-7; no check of the table's D call, TRBD2, against the DNA was made. TRBV21-1 is termed a pseudogene. CDR3 length: 18 residues.

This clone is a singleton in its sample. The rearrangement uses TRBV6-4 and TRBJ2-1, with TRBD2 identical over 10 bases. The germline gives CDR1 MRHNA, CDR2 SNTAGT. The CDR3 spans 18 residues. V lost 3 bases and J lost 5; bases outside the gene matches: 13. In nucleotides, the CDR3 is TGTGCCAGCAGTGAGGCCCCTAGCGGGAGTTCTTCCCACAATGAGCAGTTCTTC. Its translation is CASSEAPSGSSSHNEQFF.

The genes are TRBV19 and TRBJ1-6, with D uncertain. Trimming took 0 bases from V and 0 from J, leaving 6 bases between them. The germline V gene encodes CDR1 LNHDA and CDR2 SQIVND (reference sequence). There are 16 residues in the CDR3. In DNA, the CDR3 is TGTGCCAGTAGTATAGATGTGCGCTCCTATAATTCACCCCTCCACTTT. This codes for CASSIDVRSYNSPLHF.

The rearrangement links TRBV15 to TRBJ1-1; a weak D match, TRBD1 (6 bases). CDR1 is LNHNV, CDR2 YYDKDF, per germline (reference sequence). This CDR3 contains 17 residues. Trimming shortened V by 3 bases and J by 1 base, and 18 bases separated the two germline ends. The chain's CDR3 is CATSSLQGLGRNTEAFF. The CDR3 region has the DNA TGTGCCACCAGCAGTCTACAGGGACTAGGTCGGAACACTGAAGCTTTCTTT.

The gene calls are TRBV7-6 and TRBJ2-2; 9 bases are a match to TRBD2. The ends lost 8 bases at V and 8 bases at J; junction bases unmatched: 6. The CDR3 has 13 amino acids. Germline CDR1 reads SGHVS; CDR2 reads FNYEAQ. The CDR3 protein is CASQRGVGGELFF. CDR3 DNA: TGTGCCAGCCAGCGGGGGGTAGGAGGGGAGCTGTTTTTT. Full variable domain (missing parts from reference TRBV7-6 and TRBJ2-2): GAGVSQSPRYKVTKRGQDVALRCDPISGHVSLYWYRQALGQGPEFLTYFNYEAQQDKSGLPNDRFSAERPEGSISTLTIQRTEQRDSAMYRCASQRGVGGELFFGEGSRLTVL.

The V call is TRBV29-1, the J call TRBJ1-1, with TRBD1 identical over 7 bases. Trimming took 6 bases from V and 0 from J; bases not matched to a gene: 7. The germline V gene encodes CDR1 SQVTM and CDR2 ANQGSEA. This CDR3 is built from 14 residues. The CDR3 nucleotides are TGCAGCGTGGGGACAGCCGACATGAACACTGAAGCTTTCTTT. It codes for CSVGTADMNTEAFF.

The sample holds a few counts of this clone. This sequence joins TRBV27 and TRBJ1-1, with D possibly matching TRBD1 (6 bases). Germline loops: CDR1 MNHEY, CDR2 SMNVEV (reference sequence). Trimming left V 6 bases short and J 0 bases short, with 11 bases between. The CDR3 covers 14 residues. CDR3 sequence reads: CASRETGMNTEAFF. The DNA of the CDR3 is TGTGCCAGCAGAGAGACAGGAATGAACACTGAAGCTTTCTTT.

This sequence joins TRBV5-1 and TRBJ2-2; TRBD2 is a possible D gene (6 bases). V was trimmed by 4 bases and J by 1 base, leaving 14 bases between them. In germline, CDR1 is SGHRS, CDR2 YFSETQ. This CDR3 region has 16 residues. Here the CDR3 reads CASSATSSGNTGELFF. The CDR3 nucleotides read TGCGCCAGCAGCGCGACTAGTAGCGGGAACACCGGGGAGCTGTTTTTT.

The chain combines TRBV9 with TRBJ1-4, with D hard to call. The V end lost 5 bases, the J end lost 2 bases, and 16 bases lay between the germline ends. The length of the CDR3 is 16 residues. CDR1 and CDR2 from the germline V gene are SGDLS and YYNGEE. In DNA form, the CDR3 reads TGTGCCAGCAGTGCTCATCCGGGAGACACTAATGAAAAACTGTTTTTT. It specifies CASSAHPGDTNEKLFF.

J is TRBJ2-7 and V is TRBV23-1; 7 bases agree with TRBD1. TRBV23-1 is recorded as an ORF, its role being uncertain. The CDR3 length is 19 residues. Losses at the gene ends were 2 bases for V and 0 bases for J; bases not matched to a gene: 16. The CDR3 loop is CASSQRYRGGPSTSYEQYF. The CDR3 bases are TGCGCCAGCAGTCAAAGGTACAGGGGCGGACCGAGCACCTCCTACGAGCAGTACTTC.

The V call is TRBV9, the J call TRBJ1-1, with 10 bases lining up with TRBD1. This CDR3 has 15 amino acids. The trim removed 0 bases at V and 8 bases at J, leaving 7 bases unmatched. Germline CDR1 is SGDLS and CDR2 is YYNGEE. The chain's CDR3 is CASSVDPTGGSEAFF. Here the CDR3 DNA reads TGTGCCAGCAGCGTAGACCCGACAGGGGGCTCGGAAGCTTTCTTT.

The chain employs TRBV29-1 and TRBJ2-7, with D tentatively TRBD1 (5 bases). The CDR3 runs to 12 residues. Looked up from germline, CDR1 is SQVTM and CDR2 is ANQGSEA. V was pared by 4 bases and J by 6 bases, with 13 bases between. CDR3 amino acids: CSVGLGVGEQYF. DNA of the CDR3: TGCAGCGTTGGATTAGGGGTCGGCGAGCAGTACTTC.

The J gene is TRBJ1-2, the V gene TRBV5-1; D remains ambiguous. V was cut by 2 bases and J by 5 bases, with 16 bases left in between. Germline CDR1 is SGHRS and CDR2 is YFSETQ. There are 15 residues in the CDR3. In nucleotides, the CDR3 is TGCGCCAGCAGCTTCGACTTCCCCAACTCGTATGGCTACACCTTC. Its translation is CASSFDFPNSYGYTF.

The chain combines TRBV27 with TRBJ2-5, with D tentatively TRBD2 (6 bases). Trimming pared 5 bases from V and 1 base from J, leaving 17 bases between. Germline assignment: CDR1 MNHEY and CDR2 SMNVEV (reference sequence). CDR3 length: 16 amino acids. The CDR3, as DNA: TGTGCCAGCAGTCCCAGTCTAGCGTCATCCCAAGAGACCCAGTACTTC. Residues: CASSPSLASSQETQYF.

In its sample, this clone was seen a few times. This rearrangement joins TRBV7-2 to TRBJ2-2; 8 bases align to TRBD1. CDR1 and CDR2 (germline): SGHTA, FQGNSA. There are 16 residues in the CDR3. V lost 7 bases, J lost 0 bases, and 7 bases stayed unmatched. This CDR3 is CASIGQGAANTGELFF. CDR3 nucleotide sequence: TGTGCCAGCATCGGCCAGGGGGCGGCGAACACCGGGGAGCTGTTTTTT. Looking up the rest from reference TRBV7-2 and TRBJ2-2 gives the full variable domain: GAGVSQSPSNKVTEKGKDVELRCDPISGHTALYWYRQSLGQGLEFLIYFQGNSAPDKSGLPSDRFSAERTGGSVSTLTIQRTQQEDSAVYLCASIGQGAANTGELFFGEGSRLTVL.